The rows below give T cell receptor beta chains drawn from one sample of a study of post-analysis software for immune sequencing data. In TCRdb, the PCR reads were re-called with MiXCR into one record per CDR3 protein. The repertoire consists of roughly 670,000 distinct CDR3 sequences, with around 60% occurring once and the leading ten covering over 9%. The specimen sequenced was blood. Every receptor here comes from a girl aged 2-10 years with multiple sclerosis. Each CDR3 is given with its conserved first and last residue. A D gene is named only where the DNA matches it firmly. Size tells how often a clone was seen (once, few, many) or the class of an expanded clone, and some rows leave it out.

v_gene	d_gene	j_gene	abundance	CDR3aa	CDR3nt
TRBV27	TRBD1	TRBJ1-2	-	CASSLFAGGFGYTF	TGTGCCAGCAGTTTATTCGCAGGGGGTTTTGGCTACACCTTC
TRBV7-7	-	TRBJ2-5	few	CASSPGPKETQYF	TGTGCCAGCAGCCCAGGGCCTAAAGAGACCCAGTACTTC
TRBV7-2	TRBD2	TRBJ2-4	few	CASSPGGGNIQYF	TGTGCCAGCAGCCCGGGCGGGGGAAACATTCAGTACTTC
TRBV7-2	-	TRBJ2-5	-	CASSYGLVQETQYF	TGTGCCAGCAGCTACGGACTCGTACAAGAGACCCAGTACTTC
TRBV2	-	TRBJ2-1	few	CASSDPAGLENEQFF	TGTGCCAGCAGTGACCCGGCAGGGCTGGAGAATGAGCAGTTCTTC
TRBV2	-	TRBJ2-5	-	CASSGTNGETQYF	TGTGCCAGCAGCGGGACGAACGGAGAGACCCAGTACTTC
TRBV20-1	TRBD2	TRBJ2-1	-	CSARTRLAGDNEQFF	TGCAGTGCTAGAACCCGACTAGCGGGAGACAATGAGCAGTTCTTC
TRBV5-1	-	TRBJ1-1	-	CASSTSGEMNTEAFF	TGCGCCAGCAGCACCTCGGGGGAAATGAACACTGAAGCTTTCTTT
TRBV7-2	-	TRBJ1-2	-	CASSLGTPRGYTF	TGTGCCAGTAGCTTAGGGACCCCAAGGGGCTACACCTTC
TRBV20-1	TRBD2	TRBJ2-4	-	CSARGQRGANEQYF	TGCAGTGCTAGAGGCCAGCGGGGGGCCAATGAGCAGTACTTC
TRBV28	TRBD1	TRBJ1-4	few	CASRGGDRGNEKLFF	TGTGCCAGCAGGGGTGGGGACAGGGGTAATGAAAAACTGTTTTTT
TRBV29-1	-	TRBJ2-1	-	CSVDDEGKLSEQFF	TGCAGCGTTGATGACGAGGGAAAACTGAGTGAGCAGTTCTTC
TRBV12-3/TRBV12-4	-	TRBJ1-2	-	CASSFAINYGYTF	TGTGCCAGCAGTTTTGCAATAAACTATGGCTACACCTTC
TRBV30	-	TRBJ1-4	few	CAWSKRSEKLFF	TGTGCCTGGAGCAAAAGGTCGGAAAAACTGTTTTTT
TRBV29-1	-	TRBJ1-1	few	CSVRGSMNTEAFF	TGCAGCGTCCGGGGCTCGATGAACACTGAAGCTTTCTTT
TRBV5-1	TRBD1	TRBJ1-2	-	CASSFTGGSGYTF	TGCGCCAGCAGCTTCACAGGGGGAAGCGGCTACACCTTC
TRBV7-8	-	TRBJ2-4	-	CASSPRGGTTKNIQYF	TGTGCCAGCAGCCCCCGTGGGGGGACAACCAAAAACATTCAGTACTTC
TRBV20-1	TRBD2	TRBJ2-1	-	CSADPAGNNEQFF	TGCAGTGCTGACCCAGCGGGAAACAATGAGCAGTTCTTC
TRBV6-6	-	TRBJ1-2	-	CASSPTLGPWRYTF	TGTGCCAGCAGCCCAACCTTGGGGCCGTGGCGCTACACCTTC
TRBV20-1	-	TRBJ2-7	-	CSAESGQITYEQYF	TGCAGTGCTGAGAGCGGGCAGATTACCTACGAGCAGTACTTC
TRBV7-9	TRBD1	TRBJ2-4	-	CASSAPGTAIGSIQYF	TGTGCCAGCAGCGCCCCCGGGACAGCCATAGGTAGCATTCAGTACTTC
TRBV29-1	-	TRBJ1-1	-	CSVEGPDMNTEAFF	TGCAGCGTTGAGGGGCCTGATATGAACACTGAAGCTTTCTTT
TRBV6-2/TRBV6-3	TRBD2	TRBJ2-2	-	CASNPARTSGGASTGELFF	TGTGCCAGCAACCCCGCTCGGACTAGCGGGGGGGCCAGCACCGGGGAGCTGTTTTTT
TRBV27	-	TRBJ2-1	-	CASSFSAGSYNEQFF	TGTGCCAGCAGTTTCTCGGCGGGGTCCTACAATGAGCAGTTCTTC
TRBV7-2	TRBD2	TRBJ2-3	few	CASSALSGITDTQYF	TGTGCCAGCAGCGCACTTAGCGGGATAACAGATACGCAGTATTTT
TRBV12-3/TRBV12-4	-	TRBJ1-5	-	CASSLRGLGEPQHF	TGTGCCAGCAGTTTAAGGGGTTTAGGGGAGCCCCAGCATTTT
TRBV7-9	-	TRBJ2-1	-	CASSSEGLINEQFF	TGTGCCAGCAGCTCCGAGGGCCTCATTAATGAGCAGTTCTTC
TRBV12-3/TRBV12-4	-	TRBJ2-5	once	CASSFNSRQETQYF	TGTGCCAGCAGTTTCAACTCGCGTCAAGAGACCCAGTACTTC
TRBV12-3/TRBV12-4	-	TRBJ2-5	-	CASSPGGGVQETQYF	TGTGCCAGCAGCCCGGGAGGGGGCGTCCAAGAGACCCAGTACTTC
TRBV7-2	-	TRBJ1-5	few	CASSHGTAYQPQHF	TGTGCCAGCAGCCACGGGACGGCTTATCAGCCCCAGCATTTT
TRBV12-3/TRBV12-4	-	TRBJ2-3	once	CASSPFRTVTSDTQYF	TGTGCCAGCAGCCCCTTCCGGACAGTAACTTCAGATACGCAGTATTTT
TRBV15	TRBD2	TRBJ2-7	-	CATSEVAGGLQYF	TGTGCCACCAGCGAAGTAGCGGGAGGGCTACAGTACTTC
TRBV5-1	TRBD2	TRBJ2-4	few	CASRLTSGAENIQYF	TGCGCCAGCAGACTGACTAGCGGGGCTGAAAACATTCAGTACTTC
TRBV25-1	TRBD1	TRBJ2-7	-	CASSEPGQGIDEQYF	TGTGCCAGCAGTGAACCGGGACAGGGGATTGACGAGCAGTACTTC
TRBV27	TRBD1	TRBJ2-7	few	CASSPNRGSRYEQYF	TGTGCCAGCAGTCCCAACAGGGGATCGCGTTACGAGCAGTACTTC
TRBV30	-	TRBJ2-1	-	CASDSDNEQFF	TGTGCCAGTGACAGTGACAATGAGCAGTTCTTC
TRBV10-2	TRBD2	TRBJ2-7	-	CASSLAGGPRNEQYF	TGCGCCAGCAGTCTAGCGGGGGGGCCGCGGAATGAGCAGTACTTC
TRBV12-3/TRBV12-4	TRBD2	TRBJ2-3	few	CASSLGLAGITDTQYF	TGTGCCAGCAGTCTCGGACTAGCGGGTATCACAGATACGCAGTATTTT
TRBV12-3/TRBV12-4	TRBD2	TRBJ2-7	-	CASSFTTSEAYEQYF	TGTGCCAGCAGTTTTACAACTAGCGAGGCCTACGAGCAGTACTTC
TRBV20-1	-	TRBJ1-5	-	CSARQNDRGAQHF	TGCAGTGCTAGACAGAACGATCGGGGAGCCCAGCATTTT
TRBV12-3/TRBV12-4	-	TRBJ2-3	once	CASSLGHPQDTQYF	TGTGCCAGCAGTTTAGGACACCCGCAGGATACGCAGTATTTT
TRBV2	TRBD1	TRBJ2-5	-	CARATGGEGTQYF	TGTGCCAGAGCGACAGGGGGCGAGGGGACCCAGTACTTC
TRBV7-2	-	TRBJ2-4	-	CASSLAPNIGAIQYF	TGTGCCAGCAGCTTAGCGCCGAATATTGGCGCCATTCAGTACTTC
TRBV5-1	TRBD2	TRBJ2-7	-	CASGPSGGFYEQYF	TGCGCCAGCGGTCCGAGCGGGGGATTCTACGAGCAGTACTTC
TRBV28	-	TRBJ1-2	-	CASSLPRHDYTF	TGTGCCAGCAGTCTCCCCCGGCATGACTACACCTTC
TRBV11-2	TRBD2	TRBJ2-7	-	CASSLTRGGSYEQYF	TGTGCCAGCAGCTTAACCCGCGGGGGGTCCTACGAGCAGTACTTC
TRBV5-1	TRBD1	TRBJ2-1	-	CASSLVPGQKLNEQFF	TGCGCCAGCAGCTTGGTTCCGGGACAGAAACTCAATGAGCAGTTCTTC
TRBV29-1	-	TRBJ2-3	few	CSVEAMVSTDTQYF	TGCAGCGTTGAAGCCATGGTTAGCACAGATACGCAGTATTTT
TRBV10-3	TRBD2	TRBJ2-1	-	CAISESWTSGRRNEQFF	TGTGCCATCAGTGAGTCATGGACTAGCGGGAGGCGGAATGAGCAGTTCTTC
TRBV20-1	-	TRBJ1-2	few	CSARAIVGGTGGYTF	TGCAGTGCTAGAGCGATCGTGGGGGGAACGGGCGGCTACACCTTC
TRBV30	-	TRBJ2-4	few	CAWNTGRGNIQYF	TGTGCCTGGAATACGGGCCGAGGGAACATTCAGTACTTC
TRBV20-1	-	TRBJ1-2	-	CSARRSGTDYGYTF	TGCAGTGCTAGGAGATCCGGGACCGACTATGGCTACACCTTC
TRBV10-3	-	TRBJ2-7	-	CAISETRENEQYF	TGTGCCATCAGTGAGACCAGGGAGAACGAGCAGTACTTC
TRBV10-3	-	TRBJ2-1	few	CAISESAEYLSYNEQFF	TGTGCCATCAGTGAGTCAGCGGAATACCTATCCTACAATGAGCAGTTCTTC
TRBV5-5	-	TRBJ1-6	-	CASSHPGGRNSPLHF	TGTGCCAGCAGCCACCCCGGGGGGCGGAATTCACCCCTCCACTTT